This record concerns one T cell receptor (beta chain) sequence. TCR sequencing covered three patients who responded to pembrolizumab. Profiled with immunoSEQ multiplex PCR; TCRdb holds only in-frame clones, not every one. The repertoire holds about 22,000 clones, with 84% as singletons. The source of the sample is a study of PD-1 blockade in mismatch repair-deficient tumors. Germline V gives CDR1 SGHAT, CDR2 FQNNGV. The CDR3 has 15 amino acids. The V end was cut by 3 bases, the J end by 0 bases, with 12 bases between. The clonotype comes from an adult with mismatch repair-deficient cancer. The chain links TRBV11-2 to TRBJ2-7, with a weak D call TRBD2 (6 bases). The sequenced sample was peripheral blood, obtained 2 weeks after starting pembrolizumab. CDR3 bases: TGTGCCAGCAGCTTCTCTGGGGGGAGCTCCTACGAGCAGTACTTC. Translating gives CASSFSGGSSYEQYF. Based on the CDR3 plus reference TRBV11-2 and TRBJ2-7, the full variable domain is EAGVAQSPRYKIIEKRQSVAFWCNPISGHATLYWYQQILGQGPKLLIQFQNNGVVDDSQLPKDRFSAERLKGVDSTLKIQPAKLEDSAVYLCASSFSGGSSYEQYFGPGTRLTVT.